This is a list of T cell receptor beta chains from one sample in a study of shared T cell receptors in the human thymus. The data were produced by immunoSEQ multiplex PCR, yet TCRdb's version contains in-frame clones alone and is incomplete. The sample has about 660,000 clones; 70% to 90% are singletons. This same sample was also part of a study on human thymus T cells.

Sequenced input: thymocytes. These receptors were collected from a boy in the first two years of life with a congenital heart defect. The CDR3 runs from the conserved cysteine through the conserved F or W. The D gene is left open where the match is weak.

>15|TRBJ1-1|TRBV6-1|TRBD1
CASSEAGTGVTEAFF
TGTGCCAGCAGTGAAGCGGGGACAGGGGTTACTGAAGCTTTCTTT
>17|TRBJ2-2|TRBV11-2|.
CASSFPDPGADTGELFF
TGTGCCAGCAGCTTCCCCGATCCAGGGGCGGACACCGGGGAGCTGTTTTTT
>13|TRBJ1-1|TRBV18|TRBD1
CASSPDRALEAFF
TGTGCCAGCTCACCCGACAGGGCCCTTGAAGCTTTCTTT
>17|TRBJ2-1|TRBV29-1|.
CSVEVADSRGFYNEQFF
TGCAGCGTTGAAGTCGCGGACAGTCGGGGTTTCTACAATGAGCAGTTCTTC
>16|TRBJ2-1|TRBV7-6|TRBD2
CASSPRGSGRQNEQFF
TGTGCCAGCAGCCCCCGGGGTAGCGGGAGGCAAAATGAGCAGTTCTTC
>17|TRBJ1-4|TRBV29-1|TRBD1
CSVVTGPFYIANEKLFF
TGCAGCGTTGTGACAGGGCCATTCTACATAGCTAATGAAAAACTGTTTTTT
>13|TRBJ2-1|TRBV4-3|.
CASSLGLHNEQFF
TGCGCCAGCAGCCTGGGACTTCACAATGAGCAGTTCTTC
>14|TRBJ1-5|TRBV6-6|.
CASSVTGPNQPQHF
TGTGCCAGCAGTGTGACAGGACCCAATCAGCCCCAGCATTTT
>17|TRBJ1-1|TRBV5-4|TRBD1
CASSLGGWTGEYTEAFF
TGTGCCAGCAGCTTGGGTGGGTGGACAGGAGAGTACACTGAAGCTTTCTTT
>16|TRBJ2-7|TRBV11-2|TRBD2
CASSLAGTSGGYEQYF
TGTGCCAGCAGCTTAGCGGGGACTAGCGGAGGGTACGAGCAGTACTTC